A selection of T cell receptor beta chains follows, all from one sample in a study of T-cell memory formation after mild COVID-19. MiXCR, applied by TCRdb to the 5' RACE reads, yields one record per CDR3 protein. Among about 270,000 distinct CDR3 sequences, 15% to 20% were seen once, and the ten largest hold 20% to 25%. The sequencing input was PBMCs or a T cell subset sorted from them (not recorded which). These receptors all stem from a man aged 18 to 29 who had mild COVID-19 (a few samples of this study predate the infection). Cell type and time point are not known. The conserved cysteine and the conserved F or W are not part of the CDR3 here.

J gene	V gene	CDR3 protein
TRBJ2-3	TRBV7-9	ASSFTGVTDTQY
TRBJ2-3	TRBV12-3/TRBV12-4	ASILTGGRDTQY
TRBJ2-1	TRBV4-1	ASSQAGGGYNEQF
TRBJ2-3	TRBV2	ASKTSRGTDTQY
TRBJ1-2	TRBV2	ASRELERGYT
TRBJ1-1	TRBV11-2	ASSFDGRQNTEAF
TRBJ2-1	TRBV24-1	ATSGPGRRFYNEQF
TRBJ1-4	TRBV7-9	ASSGTGSSRNEKLF
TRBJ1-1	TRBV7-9	ASSPAAGGHLAAEAF
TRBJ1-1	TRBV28	ASSFRGSEAF
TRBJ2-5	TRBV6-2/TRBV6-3	ASSYRADEYQETQY
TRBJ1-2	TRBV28	ASSYKANYGYT
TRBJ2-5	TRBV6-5	ASSPVIQGNQETQY
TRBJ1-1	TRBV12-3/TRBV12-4	ASSLARWEVF
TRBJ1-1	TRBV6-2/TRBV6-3	ASRRTGGTGERTEAF
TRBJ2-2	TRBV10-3	AISATSFPPGELF
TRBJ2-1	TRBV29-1	SVHLGGGRYYNEQF
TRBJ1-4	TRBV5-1	ASSLRRGGLEKLF
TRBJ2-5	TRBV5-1	ASSVTVQETQY
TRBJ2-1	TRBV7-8	ASSPTSGGRDEQF
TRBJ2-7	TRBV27	ASSWGPGSYEQY
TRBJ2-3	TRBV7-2	ASKFWGALDTQY
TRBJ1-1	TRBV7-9	ASSRSGPSEAF
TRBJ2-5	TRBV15	ATSRDAGEDTQY
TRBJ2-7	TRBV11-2	ASSSQGAQPYEQY
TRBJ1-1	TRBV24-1	ATSSYGQGETEAF
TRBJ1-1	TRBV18	ASSPPTGMGTEAF
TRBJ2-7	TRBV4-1	ASSQRAGPNSYEQY
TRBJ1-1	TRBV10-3	AISESPYTEAF
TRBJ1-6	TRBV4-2	ASSQEDRGGSPLH
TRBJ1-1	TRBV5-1	ASSQTTVNTEAF
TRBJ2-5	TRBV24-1	ATSDFIAGGETQY
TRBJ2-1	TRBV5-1	ASSSGRLGAGYNEQF
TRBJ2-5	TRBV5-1	ASSPLPSSDGETQY
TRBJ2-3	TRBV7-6	ASSFYEEGGTDTQY
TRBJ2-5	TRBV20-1	SARAGTSGVETQY
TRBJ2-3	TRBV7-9	ASSAFLLAGFTDTQY
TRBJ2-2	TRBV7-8	ASSLRKAGPNTGELF
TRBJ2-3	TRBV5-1	ASSFSGETSGTDADTQY
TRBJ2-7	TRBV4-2	ASSQERSAAWYEQY
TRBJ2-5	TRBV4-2	ASSQDYGRGQETQY
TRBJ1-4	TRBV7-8	ASSFPNGGKLF
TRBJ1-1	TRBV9	ASSVGENTEAF
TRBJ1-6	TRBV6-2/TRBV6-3	ARRQGSAYDSPLH
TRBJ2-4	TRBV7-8	ASSAGLGGRQY
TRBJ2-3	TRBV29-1	SVEAGGTDTQY
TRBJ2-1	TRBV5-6	ASSFGRQF
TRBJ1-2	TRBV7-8	ASSLAGQGTGYT
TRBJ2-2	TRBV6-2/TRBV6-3	ASSSGPGGNTGELF
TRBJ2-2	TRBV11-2	ASSTRNWDRAYTGELF
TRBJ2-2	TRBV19	ASSHLPGQGTGELF
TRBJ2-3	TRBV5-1	ASRQGADTQY
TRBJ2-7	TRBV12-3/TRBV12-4	ASSSMAGYEQY
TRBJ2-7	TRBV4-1	ASSQRTGQTYEQY
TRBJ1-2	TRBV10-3	AIAQIDYGYT
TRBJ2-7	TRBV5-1	ASSLDRAISYEQY
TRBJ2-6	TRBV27	ASSFPGGANVLT
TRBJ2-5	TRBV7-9	ASNRKSSSLETQY
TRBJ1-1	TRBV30	AWNPQGTEAF